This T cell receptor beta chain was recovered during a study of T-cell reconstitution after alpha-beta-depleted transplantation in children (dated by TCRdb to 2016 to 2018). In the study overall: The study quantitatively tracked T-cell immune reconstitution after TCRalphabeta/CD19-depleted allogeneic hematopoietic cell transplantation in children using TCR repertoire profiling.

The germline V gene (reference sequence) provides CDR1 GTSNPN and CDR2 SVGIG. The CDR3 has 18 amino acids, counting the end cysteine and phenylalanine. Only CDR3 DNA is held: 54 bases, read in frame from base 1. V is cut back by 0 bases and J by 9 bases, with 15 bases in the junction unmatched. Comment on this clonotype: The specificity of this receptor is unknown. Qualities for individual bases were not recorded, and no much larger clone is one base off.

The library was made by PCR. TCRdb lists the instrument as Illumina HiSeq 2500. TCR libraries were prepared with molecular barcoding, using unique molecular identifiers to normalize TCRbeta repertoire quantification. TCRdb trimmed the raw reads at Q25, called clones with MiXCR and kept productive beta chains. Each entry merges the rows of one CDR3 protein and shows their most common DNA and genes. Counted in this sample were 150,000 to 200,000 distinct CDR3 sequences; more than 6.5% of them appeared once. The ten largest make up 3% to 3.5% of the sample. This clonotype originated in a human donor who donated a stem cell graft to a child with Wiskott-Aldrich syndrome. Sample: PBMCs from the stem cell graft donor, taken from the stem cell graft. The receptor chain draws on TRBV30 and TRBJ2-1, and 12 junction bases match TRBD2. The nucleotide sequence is TGTGCCTGGAGTGTACCCTCGATGGCTAGCGGGAGGGGGGGTGAGCAGTTCTTC. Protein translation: CAWSVPSMASGRGGEQFF.